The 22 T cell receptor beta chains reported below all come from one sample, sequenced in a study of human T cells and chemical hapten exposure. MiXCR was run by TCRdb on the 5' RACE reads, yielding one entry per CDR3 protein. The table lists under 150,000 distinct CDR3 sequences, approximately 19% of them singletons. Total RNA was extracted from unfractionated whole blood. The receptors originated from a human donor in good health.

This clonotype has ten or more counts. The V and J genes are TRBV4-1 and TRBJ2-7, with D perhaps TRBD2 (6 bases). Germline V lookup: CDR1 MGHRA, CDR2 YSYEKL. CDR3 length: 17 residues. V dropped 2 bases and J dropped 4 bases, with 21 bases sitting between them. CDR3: CASSQLNSGRDPYEQYF. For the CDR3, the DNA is TGCGCCAGCAGCCAACTAAATAGCGGCCGAGACCCTTACGAGCAGTACTTC.

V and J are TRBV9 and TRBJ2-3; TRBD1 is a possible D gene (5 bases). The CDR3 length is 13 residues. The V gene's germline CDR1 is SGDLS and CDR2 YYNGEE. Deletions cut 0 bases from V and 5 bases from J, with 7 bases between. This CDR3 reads CASSVGGRDTQYF. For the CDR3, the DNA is TGTGCCAGCAGCGTAGGGGGCCGAGATACGCAGTATTTT.

In nucleotides, the CDR3 is TGTGCCAGCAGTTCCCTGGACAGGCCGGCATATGGCTACACCTTC. It specifies CASSSLDRPAYGYTF. The rearrangement links TRBV27 to TRBJ1-2; 7 positions match TRBD1. V lost 4 bases to trimming and J lost 5 bases; unmatched junction nucleotides: 10. CDR3 length: 15 residues. Germline loops: CDR1 MNHEY, CDR2 SMNVEV (reference sequence).

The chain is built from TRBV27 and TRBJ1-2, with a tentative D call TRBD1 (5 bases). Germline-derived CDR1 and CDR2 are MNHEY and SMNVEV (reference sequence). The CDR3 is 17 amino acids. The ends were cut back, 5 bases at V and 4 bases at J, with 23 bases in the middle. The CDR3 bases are TGTGCCAGCAGTGGGACGGTCCGGGTCTCCCCCTTCTATGGCTACACCTTC. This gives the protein CASSGTVRVSPFYGYTF.

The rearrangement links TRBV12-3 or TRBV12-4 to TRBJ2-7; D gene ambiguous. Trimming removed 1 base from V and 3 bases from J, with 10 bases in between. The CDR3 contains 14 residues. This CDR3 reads CASSLGSRFYEQYF. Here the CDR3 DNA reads TGTGCCAGCAGTTTAGGGAGCAGATTCTACGAGCAGTACTTC.

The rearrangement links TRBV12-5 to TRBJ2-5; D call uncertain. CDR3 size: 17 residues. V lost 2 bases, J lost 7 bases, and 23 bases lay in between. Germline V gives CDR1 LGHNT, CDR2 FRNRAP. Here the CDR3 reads CASGLTDGSDFWGTQYF. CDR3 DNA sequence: TGTGCTAGTGGTTTGACCGACGGCTCCGACTTCTGGGGGACCCAGTACTTC.

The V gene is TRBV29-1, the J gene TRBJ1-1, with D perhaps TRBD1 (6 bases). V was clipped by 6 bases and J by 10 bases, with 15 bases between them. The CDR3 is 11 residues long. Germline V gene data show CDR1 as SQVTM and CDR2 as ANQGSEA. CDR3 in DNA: TGCAGCGTAATCGGACAGCTTGGAGCTTTCTTT. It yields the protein CSVIGQLGAFF.

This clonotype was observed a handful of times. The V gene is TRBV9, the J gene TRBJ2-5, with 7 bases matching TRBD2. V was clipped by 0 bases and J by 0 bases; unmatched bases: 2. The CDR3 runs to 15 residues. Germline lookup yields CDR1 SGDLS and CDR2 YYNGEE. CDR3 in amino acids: CASSVVGGNQETQYF. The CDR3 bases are TGTGCCAGCAGCGTAGTGGGGGGGAACCAAGAGACCCAGTACTTC. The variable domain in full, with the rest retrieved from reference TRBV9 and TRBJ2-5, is DSGVTQTPKHLITATGQRVTLRCSPRSGDLSVYWYQQSLDQGLQFLIQYYNGEERAKGNILERFSAQQFPDLHSELNLSSLELGDSALYFCASSVVGGNQETQYFGPGTRLLVL.

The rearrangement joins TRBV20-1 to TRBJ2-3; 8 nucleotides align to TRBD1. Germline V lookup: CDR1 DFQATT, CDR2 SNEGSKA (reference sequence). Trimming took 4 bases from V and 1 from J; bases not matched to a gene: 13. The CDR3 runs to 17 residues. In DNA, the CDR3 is TGCAGTGCTACACCGCTCAGGGGGCGATTGGGCACAGATACGCAGTATTTT. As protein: CSATPLRGRLGTDTQYF.

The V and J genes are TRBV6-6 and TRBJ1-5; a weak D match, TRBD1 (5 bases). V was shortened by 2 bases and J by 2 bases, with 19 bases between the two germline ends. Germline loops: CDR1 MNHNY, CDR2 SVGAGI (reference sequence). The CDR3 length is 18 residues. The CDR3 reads CASSYATAWEEGNQPQHF. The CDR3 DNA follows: TGTGCCAGCAGTTACGCGACAGCCTGGGAGGAGGGCAATCAGCCCCAGCATTTT.

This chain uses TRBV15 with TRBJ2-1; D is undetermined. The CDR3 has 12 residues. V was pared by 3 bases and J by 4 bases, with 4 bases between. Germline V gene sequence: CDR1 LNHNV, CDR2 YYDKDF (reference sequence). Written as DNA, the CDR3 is TGTGCCACCAGCAGCCAATACAATGAGCAGTTCTTC. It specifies CATSSQYNEQFF.

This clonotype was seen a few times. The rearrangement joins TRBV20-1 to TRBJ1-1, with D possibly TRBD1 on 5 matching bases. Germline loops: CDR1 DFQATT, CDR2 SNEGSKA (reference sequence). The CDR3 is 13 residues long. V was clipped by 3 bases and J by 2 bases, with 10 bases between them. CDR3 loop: CSARGGVNTEAFF. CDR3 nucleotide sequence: TGCAGTGCTAGGGGGGGGGTTAACACTGAAGCTTTCTTT.

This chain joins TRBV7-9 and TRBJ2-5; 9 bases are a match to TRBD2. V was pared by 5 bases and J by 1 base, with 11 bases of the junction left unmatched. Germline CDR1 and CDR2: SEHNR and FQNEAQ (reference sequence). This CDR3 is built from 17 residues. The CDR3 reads CASSHLGREGLQETQYF. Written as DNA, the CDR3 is TGTGCCAGCAGCCATTTGGGGCGGGAGGGCCTCCAAGAGACCCAGTACTTC.

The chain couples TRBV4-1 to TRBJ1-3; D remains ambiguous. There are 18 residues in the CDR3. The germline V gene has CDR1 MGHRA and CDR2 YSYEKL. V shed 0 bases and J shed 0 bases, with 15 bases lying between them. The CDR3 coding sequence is TGCGCCAGCAGCCAAGACAGCTGGACTCCGATCTCTGGAAACACCATATATTTT. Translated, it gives CASSQDSWTPISGNTIYF.

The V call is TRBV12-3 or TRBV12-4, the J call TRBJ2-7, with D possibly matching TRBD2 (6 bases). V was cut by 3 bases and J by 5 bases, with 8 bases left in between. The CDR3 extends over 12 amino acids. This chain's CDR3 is CASSFGGDEQYF. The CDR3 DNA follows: TGTGCCAGCAGTTTTGGCGGGGACGAGCAGTACTTC.

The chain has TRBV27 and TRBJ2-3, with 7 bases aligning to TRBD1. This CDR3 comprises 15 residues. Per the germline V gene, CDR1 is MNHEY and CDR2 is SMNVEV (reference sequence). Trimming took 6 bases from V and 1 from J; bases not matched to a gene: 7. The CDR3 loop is CASRKGGAGTDTQYF. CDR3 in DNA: TGTGCCAGCAGAAAAGGGGGCGCCGGCACAGATACGCAGTATTTT.

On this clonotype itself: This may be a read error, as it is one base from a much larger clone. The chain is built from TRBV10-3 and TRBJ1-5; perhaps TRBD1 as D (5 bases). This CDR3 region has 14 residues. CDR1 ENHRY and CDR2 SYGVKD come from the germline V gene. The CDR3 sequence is CAIRGEGSNQSQHF. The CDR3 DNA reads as TGTGCCATCAGGGGGGAGGGTAGCAATCAGTCCCAGCATTTT.

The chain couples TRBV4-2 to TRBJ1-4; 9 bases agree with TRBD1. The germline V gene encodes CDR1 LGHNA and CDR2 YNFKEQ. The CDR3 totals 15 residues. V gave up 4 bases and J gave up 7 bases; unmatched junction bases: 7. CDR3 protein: CASSRTTGGFEKLFF. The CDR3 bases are TGTGCCAGCAGCCGGACGACAGGGGGGTTTGAAAAACTGTTTTTT.

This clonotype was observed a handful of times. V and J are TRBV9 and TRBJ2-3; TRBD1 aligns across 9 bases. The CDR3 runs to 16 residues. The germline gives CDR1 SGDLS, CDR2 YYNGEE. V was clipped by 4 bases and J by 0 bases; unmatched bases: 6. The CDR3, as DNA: TGTGCCAGCAGCCCTGGACAGGGGATGAGCACAGATACGCAGTATTTT. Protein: CASSPGQGMSTDTQYF.

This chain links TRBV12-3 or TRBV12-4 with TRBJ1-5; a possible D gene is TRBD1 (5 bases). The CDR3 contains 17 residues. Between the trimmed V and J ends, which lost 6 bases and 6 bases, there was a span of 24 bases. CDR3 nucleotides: TGTGCCAGCAGCGATGGGGTGGGGGGAATGGTTGCTCAGCCCCAGCATTTT. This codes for CASSDGVGGMVAQPQHF.

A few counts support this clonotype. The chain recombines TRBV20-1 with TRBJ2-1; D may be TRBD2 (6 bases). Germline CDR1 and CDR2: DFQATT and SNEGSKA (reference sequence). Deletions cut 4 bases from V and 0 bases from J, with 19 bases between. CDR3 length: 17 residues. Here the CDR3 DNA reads TGCAGTGCTAACCAGGAGGGCGGAGGGAGCTCCTACAATGAGCAGTTCTTC. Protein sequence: CSANQEGGGSSYNEQFF.

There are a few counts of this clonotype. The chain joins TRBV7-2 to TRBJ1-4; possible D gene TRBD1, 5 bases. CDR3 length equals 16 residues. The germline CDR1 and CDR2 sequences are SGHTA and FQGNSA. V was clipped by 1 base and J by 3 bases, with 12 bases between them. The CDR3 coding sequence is TGTGCCAGCAGCTTAGGATGGGGGGTCGCTAATGAAAAACTGTTTTTT. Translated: CASSLGWGVANEKLFF.